These T cell receptor beta chains were read from a single sample in a study of T cells in Graves' hyperthyroidism and ophthalmopathy. Using its own MiXCR run on the multiplex PCR reads, TCRdb lists one record per CDR3 protein. Among about 560,000 distinct CDR3 sequences listed, approximately 15% were seen once. Material: blood. The receptors here all came from a woman younger than 30 with Graves' hyperthyroidism. Each CDR3 is given with its conserved first and last residue. A D gene is named only where the DNA matches it firmly. Size is stated for part of the rows, as once, few or many counts, or as a class when the clone is expanded.

d_call	v_call	clone_size	j_call	cdr3_nt	cdr3_aa
TRBD1	TRBV28	few	TRBJ2-5	TGTGCCAGCAGTGCAAAGGGACAGGGAGAGACCCAGTACTTC	CASSAKGQGETQYF
NA	TRBV6-1	few	TRBJ2-1	TGTGCCAGCGCCTTTTATAGGGAACCCTACAATGAGCAGTTCTTC	CASAFYREPYNEQFF
NA	TRBV7-3	many	TRBJ2-5	TGTGCCAGCAGCTTAACGTCGGAGACCCAAGAGACCCAGTACTTC	CASSLTSETQETQYF
NA	TRBV2	NA	TRBJ1-2	TGTGCCAGCAGGGACGGACTTCTCACTAGTAAGGGCTACACCTTC	CASRDGLLTSKGYTF
NA	TRBV5-6	few	TRBJ2-2	TGTGCCAGCAGCTTGATGGCTGTCGGGGAGCTGTTTTTT	CASSLMAVGELFF
NA	TRBV29-1	few	TRBJ1-5	TGCAGCGTTGAGAAGGGGCGCGGGCAGCCCCAGCATTTT	CSVEKGRGQPQHF
NA	TRBV30	many	TRBJ2-5	TGTGCCTGGAGTGTAAGGCAGGCGGAGACCCAGTACTTC	CAWSVRQAETQYF
TRBD1	TRBV6-1	few	TRBJ1-2	TGTGCCAGCTCGGGACAGCGTTATGGCTACACCTTC	CASSGQRYGYTF
NA	TRBV12-3/TRBV12-4	NA	TRBJ1-5	TGTGCCAGCAGACAGGACAATCAGCCCCAGCATTTT	CASRQDNQPQHF
NA	TRBV5-1	NA	TRBJ2-3	TGCGCCAGCAGGTCGGGGGAAACCGGGGCGGATACGCAGTATTTT	CASRSGETGADTQYF
NA	TRBV6-1	few	TRBJ1-5	TGTGCCAGCAGAAAGGACAGAGAAATTAATCAGCCCCAGCATTTT	CASRKDREINQPQHF
NA	TRBV19	many	TRBJ2-1	TGTGCCAGTAGTCCAGGGGGGGACTTCTACAATGAGCAGTTCTTC	CASSPGGDFYNEQFF
NA	TRBV6-5	many	TRBJ1-5	TGTGCCAGCAGTTACGGGGGCAATCAGCCCCAGCATTTT	CASSYGGNQPQHF
TRBD2	TRBV7-9	many	TRBJ2-1	TGTGCCAGCAGCTTAGCGGGAGGGGATAGGCAGTTCTTC	CASSLAGGDRQFF
NA	TRBV19	NA	TRBJ2-1	TGTGCCAGTATTCCCCCCGGCGGTTCCAATGAGCAGTTCTTC	CASIPPGGSNEQFF
NA	TRBV19	NA	TRBJ2-7	TGTGCCAGTAGTATCCACAGGAACCCCTACGAGCAGTACTTC	CASSIHRNPYEQYF
TRBD2	TRBV20-1	many	TRBJ2-7	TGCAGTGCTAGTCCTGGACTAGGGGCGGGACGTTACGAGCAGTACTTC	CSASPGLGAGRYEQYF
NA	TRBV18	few	TRBJ2-3	TGTGCCAGCTCACCACCGAACAGGGCGGCAGATACGCAGTATTTT	CASSPPNRAADTQYF
NA	TRBV5-1	many	TRBJ2-1	TGCGCCAGCAGCCCCTGGACAGTCAACAATGAGCAGTTCTTC	CASSPWTVNNEQFF
TRBD2	TRBV3-1	few	TRBJ2-5	TGTGCCAGCAGCCAACTGACTAGCGGGGAGGAGACCCAGTACTTC	CASSQLTSGEETQYF
NA	TRBV20-1	many	TRBJ2-2	TGCAGTGCTAGAGGAGGAGGGGAGAACACCGGGGAGCTGTTTTTT	CSARGGGENTGELFF
NA	TRBV12-3/TRBV12-4	many	TRBJ2-1	TGTGCCAGCAGTCCCAGCGGCGAGAACTACAATGAGCAGTTCTTC	CASSPSGENYNEQFF
TRBD1	TRBV27	NA	TRBJ2-6	TGTGCCAGCAGCTCCCCGACAGGGTTCGTCTCTGGGGCCAACGCCCTGACTTTC	CASSSPTGFVSGANALTF
TRBD1	TRBV5-6	few	TRBJ1-1	TGTGCCAGCAGCGGGACAGGGGGCCTGAACACTGAAGCTTTCTTT	CASSGTGGLNTEAFF
NA	TRBV12-3/TRBV12-4	few	TRBJ1-4	TGTGCCAGCAGCACCCCACAGGGTAATGAAAAACTGTTTTTT	CASSTPQGNEKLFF
TRBD2	TRBV2	NA	TRBJ2-1	TGTGCCAGCACCAGGACTAGCGGGGGTGATGAGCAGTTCTTC	CASTRTSGGDEQFF
NA	TRBV12-3/TRBV12-4	many	TRBJ1-1	TGTGCCAGCAGTACGAGGGGGAACACTGAAGCTTTCTTT	CASSTRGNTEAFF
NA	TRBV4-3	NA	TRBJ2-2	TGCGCCAGCAGCCAGTCATTAGCGGTATCTTATACCGGGGAGCTGTTTTTT	CASSQSLAVSYTGELFF
NA	TRBV15	many	TRBJ2-4	TGTGCCACCAGCAGAGACAGGGGCCAGGGCATTCAGTACTTC	CATSRDRGQGIQYF
NA	TRBV5-1	NA	TRBJ1-1	TGCGCCAGCAGACCAGAGCCGAGTTCATCTGAAGCTTTCTTT	CASRPEPSSSEAFF
TRBD1	TRBV6-5	NA	TRBJ1-4	TGTGCCAGCAGTTACTCGGTGCCAGGGGGGACTAATGAAAAACTGTTTTTT	CASSYSVPGGTNEKLFF
NA	TRBV28	many	TRBJ1-4	TGTGCCGGAGGAGGAGGGTTTAATGAAAAACTGTTTTTT	CAGGGGFNEKLFF
TRBD2	TRBV7-2	NA	TRBJ2-5	TGTGCCAGCAGCTTAGCGACCCCGGGAGGGCAAGGGTACTTC	CASSLATPGGQGYF
NA	TRBV6-5	few	TRBJ1-6	TGTGCCAGCAGTTACTCTCATTCAGGTTCACCCCTCCACTTT	CASSYSHSGSPLHF
NA	TRBV6-1	few	TRBJ2-2	TGTGCCAGCAGTCCCCCCGGGGTGGGGGTGCAAGGGACCGGGGAGCTGTTTTTT	CASSPPGVGVQGTGELFF
TRBD1	TRBV28	NA	TRBJ1-6	TGTGCCAGCAGTATAACAGGGGATTCGCCCCTCCACTTT	CASSITGDSPLHF